In this sample, the clone carrying this TCR beta chain turned up once. The multiple sclerosis control group consisted of treatment-naive patients whose relapsing-remitting disease, which was either stable or active, fulfilled revised McDonald criteria. Reverse transcription of roughly 0.5 to 1 ug RNA used random hexamers. With immunoSEQ multiplex PCR, TCR beta CDR3 was amplified across 54 Vbeta and 13 Jbeta. TCRdb fed the immunoSEQ multiplex PCR reads into MiXCR, producing one record per CDR3 protein. Here the sample spans about 130,000 distinct CDR3 sequences, more than 80% being singletons. This specimen comes from a study of CD8 T cells in Susac syndrome. Sequenced material: CD8+ T cells from PBMCs. This clonotype was sampled from a human donor with multiple sclerosis.

The CDR3 bases are TGTGCCAGCAGCGACCGGGACGTACTTAACTATGGCTACACCTTC. Amino acids: CASSDRDVLNYGYTF. This sequence joins TRBV9 and TRBJ1-2, with D possibly being TRBD1 (5 bases). Germline-derived CDR1 and CDR2 are SGDLS and YYNGEE. V dropped 3 bases and J dropped 1 base, with 13 bases sitting between them. This CDR3 region has 15 residues.